This T cell receptor (beta chain) was sequenced for a study of control samples from healthy donors and cancer patients. Data came from immunoSEQ multiplex PCR; TCRdb stores just in-frame clones and leaves some out. The table has fewer than 200,000 clones, roughly 88% seen once. This clone was seen just once. In germline, CDR1 is SGHRS, CDR2 YFSETQ. V shed 4 bases and J shed 4 bases, with 14 bases lying between them. The CDR3 runs 14 residues. What was sequenced was blood. V gene TRBV5-1 combines with J gene TRBJ1-2; no firm D call. This TCR came from a woman aged 25 to 45 in good health. CDR3 loop: CASSDRPSVYGYTF. CDR3 DNA sequence: TGCGCCAGCAGCGATCGCCCGTCGGTCTATGGCTACACCTTC.